These 21 T cell receptor beta chains share one sample of origin, sequenced in a study of PD-1 blockade in classical Hodgkin lymphoma. Profiling relied on immunoSEQ multiplex PCR, and the TCRdb table lists in-frame clones only, not all of them. The sample lists 20,000 to 25,000 clones, roughly two thirds occurring once. Each patient relapsed following autologous stem cell transplantation, and prior brentuximab vedotin exposure differed. The sequencing here drew on peripheral blood mononuclear cells (PBMCs), taken at baseline. The receptors shown here come from a human donor with classical Hodgkin lymphoma.

This chain uses TRBV5-1 with TRBJ1-4; 7 bases line up with TRBD1. The CDR3 contains 16 residues. The junction had 7 bases not matched to a gene; V was cut back by 0 bases and J by 5 bases. Germline loops: CDR1 SGHRS, CDR2 YFSETQ. DNA for the CDR3: TGCGCCAGCAGCTTGGCCTCCGGGACAGTCAATGAAAAACTGTTTTTT. Translating gives CASSLASGTVNEKLFF.

The chain employs TRBV28 and TRBJ1-2, with 12 bases identical to TRBD1. The CDR3 sequence is 16 residues long. V shed 6 bases, J shed 8 bases, and the junction held 13 bases outside the gene matches. Germline CDR1 reads MDHEN; CDR2 reads SYDVKM. CDR3 DNA sequence: TGTGCCAGCAGAAGAGCCGGGACAGGGGGCATAGACGGCTACACCTTC. Protein sequence: CASRRAGTGGIDGYTF.

V and J are TRBV9 and TRBJ2-4, with D perhaps assigned TRBD1 or TRBD2 (5 bases each). Trimming took 0 bases from V and 7 from J, leaving 11 bases between them. Germline-derived CDR1 and CDR2 are SGDLS and YYNGEE. The CDR3 has 14 amino acids. The DNA for the CDR3 is TGTGCCAGCAGCGTAGATGAGGGGCGGAACATTCAGTACTTC. Protein product: CASSVDEGRNIQYF.

The chain has TRBV29-1 and TRBJ2-5, with D perhaps assigned TRBD1 or TRBD2 (5 bases each). Germline loops: CDR1 SQVTM, CDR2 ANQGSEA. This CDR3 is 15 amino acids long. Trimming cost V 3 bases and J 2 bases, with 16 bases left between them. CDR3 bases: TGCAGCGTTGAGACTCAACGGGACCCACAAGAGACCCAGTACTTC. Translation: CSVETQRDPQETQYF.

The table lists this clone with a few counts. The chain joins TRBV5-4 to TRBJ2-1, with 8 positions matching TRBD2. The CDR3 extends over 15 amino acids. Germline assignment: CDR1 SGHNT and CDR2 YYREEE (reference sequence). Trimming removed 5 bases from V and 7 bases from J; junction bases left unmatched: 11. The CDR3 is CASSFIAGPENEQFF. The CDR3 DNA is TGTGCCAGCAGTTTTATAGCGGGACCAGAGAATGAGCAGTTCTTC.

J is TRBJ2-3 and V is TRBV27; 14 bases fit TRBD2. Germline values: CDR1 MNHEY, CDR2 SMNVEV (reference sequence). The CDR3 consists of 17 residues. V was pared by 8 bases and J by 0 bases, with 7 bases of the junction left unmatched. The CDR3 reads CASRGLAGGLSTDTQYF. CDR3 nucleotides: TGTGCCAGCCGTGGACTAGCGGGAGGCCTTAGCACAGATACGCAGTATTTT.

The chain is built from TRBV9 and TRBJ1-1; D is unclear. Germline-derived CDR1 and CDR2 are SGDLS and YYNGEE. CDR3 size: 14 residues. V was clipped by 0 bases and J by 2 bases, with 8 bases between them. For the CDR3, the DNA is TGTGCCAGCAGCGTAGTTGACGCAAACACTGAAGCTTTCTTT. The encoded protein is CASSVVDANTEAFF.

Here the CDR3 DNA reads TGTGCCAGCAGTTCAGGGGACAAGACCTACGAGCAGTACTTC. It encodes CASSSGDKTYEQYF. The rearrangement uses TRBV27 and TRBJ2-7; D perhaps matches TRBD1 (6 bases). The germline V gene encodes CDR1 MNHEY and CDR2 SMNVEV (reference sequence). With 4 bases removed from V and 2 bases from J, the gap between germline ends came to 12 bases. This CDR3 region has 14 residues.

This rearrangement joins TRBV19 to TRBJ1-1; TRBD1 matches 10 bases. This CDR3 region has 20 residues. CDR1 LNHDA and CDR2 SQIVND come from the germline V gene (reference sequence). Unmatched junction bases numbered 19, after V lost 5 bases and J lost 1 base. The CDR3 is CASSPDRTGGFFPRNTEAFF. CDR3 in DNA: TGTGCCAGTAGTCCGGACCGGACAGGGGGTTTTTTTCCGAGGAACACTGAAGCTTTCTTT.

The chain links TRBV4-1 to TRBJ1-6, with D perhaps TRBD1 (6 bases). Germline V gene data show CDR1 as MGHRA and CDR2 as YSYEKL. V was clipped by 5 bases and J by 3 bases, with 8 bases between them. The CDR3 contains 14 residues. DNA of the CDR3: TGCGCCAGCAGCTTGACAGGCTATAATTCACCCCTCCACTTT. Translating it yields CASSLTGYNSPLHF.

This sequence joins TRBV28 and TRBJ2-2; TRBD2 matches 7 bases. The V and J ends lost 5 bases and 5 bases, in that order; junction bases with no gene match: 8. Germline assignment: CDR1 MDHEN and CDR2 SYDVKM. The CDR3 is made up of 15 amino acids. The CDR3 is CASSPRGGETGELFF. CDR3 nucleotides: TGTGCCAGCAGTCCCCGGGGAGGGGAAACCGGGGAGCTGTTTTTT.

V usage is TRBV5-1 and J usage is TRBJ2-2; D not certain. CDR1 is SGHRS, CDR2 YFSETQ, per germline. The CDR3 consists of 13 residues. Trimming took off 0 bases at V and 5 bases at J, with 5 bases between the two ends. CDR3 sequence: CASSLDRTGELFF. The CDR3 coding sequence is TGCGCCAGCAGCTTGGACCGGACCGGGGAGCTGTTTTTT.

This chain joins TRBV19 and TRBJ1-1; perhaps TRBD1 as D (5 bases). The germline V gene has CDR1 LNHDA and CDR2 SQIVND (reference sequence). The CDR3 is made up of 13 amino acids. The V end was cut by 6 bases, the J end by 5 bases, with 13 bases between. The CDR3 sequence is CASRSGLWTEAFF. As DNA, the CDR3 is TGTGCCAGTAGGTCGGGACTGTGGACTGAAGCTTTCTTT.

The chain recombines TRBV18 with TRBJ1-1, with D possibly being TRBD1 (6 bases). V dropped 3 bases and J dropped 8 bases, with 25 bases sitting between them. Per the germline V gene, CDR1 is KGHSH and CDR2 is LQKENI. The CDR3 length is 17 residues. CDR3: CASSPRYGGPAPLEAFF. The DNA for the CDR3 is TGTGCCAGCTCACCTAGATATGGGGGGCCCGCTCCTCTGGAAGCTTTCTTT.

This clone is termed medium-sized. The CDR3 here is CASSPLGGGNSPLHF. DNA for the CDR3: TGTGCCAGCAGTCCCCTGGGGGGGGGTAATTCACCCCTCCACTTT. V usage is TRBV27 and J usage is TRBJ1-6; D may be TRBD1 (5 bases). CDR3 length equals 15 residues. The V end lost 5 bases, the J end lost 6 bases, and 14 bases lay between the germline ends. CDR1 is MNHEY, CDR2 SMNVEV, per germline (reference sequence).

In its sample, this clone ranks as medium-sized. This chain connects TRBV10-1 to TRBJ1-3, with D perhaps TRBD1 (6 bases). CDR3 length: 14 residues. The germline gives CDR1 WNHNN, CDR2 SYGVQD (reference sequence). Trimming stripped 0 bases from V and 10 bases from J, with 13 bases between. This chain's CDR3 is CASSESSGRGTIYF. The DNA for the CDR3 is TGCGCCAGCAGTGAGTCCTCAGGAAGGGGGACCATATATTTT.

The chain links TRBV4-3 to TRBJ2-3; D unresolved. The V end was cut by 4 bases, the J end by 3 bases, with 8 bases between. Looked up from germline, CDR1 is LGHNA and CDR2 is YSLEER. This CDR3 is 13 amino acids long. The CDR3 coding sequence is TGCGCCAGCAGCCCCTCCCAGACAGATACGCAGTATTTT. The encoded protein is CASSPSQTDTQYF.

This clone was seen just once. This sample also contains other DNA sequences that code for the same CDR3. This CDR3 is CASSLTGRNQPQHF. CDR3 in DNA: TGTGCCAGCAGCTTAACAGGGAGGAATCAGCCCCAGCATTTT. This sequence joins TRBV7-9 and TRBJ1-5, with TRBD1 as a possible D gene (6 bases). The germline V and J ends were trimmed by 2 bases and 4 bases, with 9 bases remaining between them. The CDR3 runs 14 residues. The germline V gene has CDR1 SEHNR and CDR2 FQNEAQ (reference sequence).

This clone was found once. The chain recombines TRBV27 with TRBJ1-4, with D possibly being TRBD1 (5 bases). The CDR3 has 13 residues. V was pared by 2 bases and J by 7 bases, with 8 bases between. CDR1 and CDR2 (germline): MNHEY, SMNVEV (reference sequence). CDR3 residues: CASSLAGSEKLFF. CDR3 DNA sequence: TGTGCCAGCAGTTTAGCAGGGTCTGAAAAACTGTTTTTT. The variable domain in full, with the rest retrieved from reference TRBV27 and TRBJ1-4, is EAQVTQNPRYLITVTGKKLTVTCSQNMNHEYMSWYRQDPGLGLRQIYYSMNVEVTDKGDVPEGYKVSRKEKRNFPLILESPSPNQTSLYFCASSLAGSEKLFFGSGTQLSVL.

This chain joins TRBV18 and TRBJ1-6; a weak D match, TRBD1 (5 bases). The germline gives CDR1 KGHSH, CDR2 LQKENI. V lost 3 bases to trimming and J lost 5 bases, with 14 bases between them. This CDR3 contains 16 residues. The CDR3 DNA reads as TGTGCCAGCTCACCTGTGGCAGGGCAAGATAATTCACCCCTCCACTTT. It yields the protein CASSPVAGQDNSPLHF.

This chain connects TRBV11-2 to TRBJ1-2, with TRBD1 as a possible D gene (5 bases). CDR3 length: 13 residues. Germline CDR1 reads SGHAT; CDR2 reads FQNNGV. V lost 5 bases, J lost 3 bases, and 10 bases lay in between. As DNA, the CDR3 is TGTGCCAGCAGCCGATTGACAGACTATGGCTACACCTTC. Protein sequence: CASSRLTDYGYTF.